This entry describes one T cell receptor beta chain. The V segment lost 8 bases and the J segment 2 bases; nucleotides outside the gene matches: 9. The germline gives CDR1 MDHEN, CDR2 SYDVKM. The CDR3 runs 15 residues. This sample was taken from a study of blood T cell repertoires in COVID-19. Study overall: Both acute and convalescent COVID-19 samples were obtained from the United States, Italy and Spain. Sources were T cells, B-cell-depleted T cells, or PBMCs; the material itself was cDNA or gDNA.

Followed longitudinally, the Seattle patients had been enrolled during active infection. Original data processing: Counts of nucleated cells, estimated from reference gene primer amplification, were obtained. TCRdb's table, derived via immunoSEQ multiplex PCR, lists solely in-frame clones and lacks some. D and trimming were read from the DNA, whereas the V and J calls and clone size are those reported in that table. This sample has roughly 100,000 clones, with 75% to 85% found just once. This rearrangement joins TRBV28 to TRBJ1-3, with 7 bases matching TRBD1. Material: peripheral blood. This TCR came from an elderly man with COVID-19, enrolled during active disease. The CDR3 region is CASLPMQGAGNTIYF. DNA of the CDR3: TGTGCCAGCCTCCCGATGCAGGGGGCTGGAAACACCATATATTTT. Supplemented by reference TRBV28 and TRBJ1-3, the full variable domain reads DVKVTQSSRYLVKRTGEKVFLECVQDMDHENMFWYRQDPGLGLRLIYFSYDVKMKEKGDIPEGYSVSREKKERFSLILESASTNQTSMYLCASLPMQGAGNTIYFGEGSWLTVV.